These 12 T cell receptor beta chains share one sample of origin, sequenced in a study of T cell responses to AZD1222 COVID-19 vaccine. Profiled with immunoSEQ multiplex PCR; TCRdb holds only in-frame clones, not every one. The data contain 100,000 to 150,000 clones, roughly 93% of them singletons. Sequencing was performed on peripheral blood, taken 28 days after the second AZD1222 dose. The receptor set was obtained from an adult who received the AZD1222 COVID-19 vaccine.

The chain employs TRBV6-5 and TRBJ2-3; D is uncertain. Germline loops: CDR1 MNHEY, CDR2 SVGAGI. This CDR3 is built from 13 residues. Trimming pared 11 bases from V and 5 bases from J, leaving 17 bases between. For the CDR3, the DNA is TGTGCCGGTTCCTTCTTCTGGGGAGATACGCAGTATTTT. This gives the protein CAGSFFWGDTQYF.

The CDR3 bases are TGTGCCAGCAGCCAGGGACTAGCGGGAAACAATGAGCAGTTCTTC. Translated: CASSQGLAGNNEQFF. V gene TRBV5-4 combines with J gene TRBJ2-1, with 13 bases fitting TRBD2. Germline V gives CDR1 SGHNT, CDR2 YYREEE (reference sequence). With 4 bases clipped from V and 5 bases from J, the junction kept 3 bases outside the gene matches. This CDR3 has 15 amino acids.

The chain links TRBV29-1 to TRBJ2-3, with 13 bases matching TRBD2. The CDR3 spans 17 residues. CDR1 SQVTM and CDR2 ANQGSEA come from the germline V gene. The ends lost 0 bases at V and 3 bases at J; junction bases unmatched: 6. CDR3 sequence: CSVEDPWTSGSTDTQYF. The CDR3 DNA follows: TGCAGCGTTGAAGATCCCTGGACTAGCGGGAGTACAGATACGCAGTATTTT.

The V and J genes are TRBV7-8 and TRBJ2-2, with TRBD2 identical over 13 bases. V shed 3 bases, J shed 5 bases, and the junction held 3 bases outside the gene matches. Per the germline V gene, CDR1 is SGHVS and CDR2 is FQNEAQ. CDR3 length: 16 residues. DNA of the CDR3: TGTGCCAGCAGCTTTCGGACTAGCGGGAGTACCGGGGAGCTGTTTTTT. It is translated as CASSFRTSGSTGELFF.

This rearrangement joins TRBV3-1 (or the pseudogene TRBV3-2) to TRBJ1-2; D is perhaps TRBD1 (5 bases). The germline V gene encodes CDR1 LGHDT and CDR2 YNNKEL (reference sequence). Trimming took off 3 bases at V and 0 bases at J, with 14 bases between the two ends. CDR3 length equals 16 residues. The CDR3 spells CASSQGGALSNYGYTF. The DNA for the CDR3 is TGTGCCAGCAGCCAGGGGGGAGCATTATCTAACTATGGCTACACCTTC.

V is TRBV5-4 and J is TRBJ1-6, with D perhaps matching TRBD1 (5 bases). The V end lost 0 bases, the J end lost 9 bases, and 13 bases lay between the germline ends. Germline CDR1 is SGHNT and CDR2 is YYREEE (reference sequence). The CDR3 extends over 15 amino acids. DNA for the CDR3: TGTGCCAGCAGCTTGGAACCGAACCAGGGTTCACCCCTCCACTTT. Translation gives CASSLEPNQGSPLHF.

The CDR3 nucleotides read TGTGCCAGCAGTCCCGGGGACAGGCCGAACACTGAAGCTTTCTTT. It is translated as CASSPGDRPNTEAFF. The J gene is TRBJ1-1, the V gene TRBV28, with TRBD1 identical over 8 bases. Germline V gene data show CDR1 as MDHEN and CDR2 as SYDVKM. CDR3 size: 15 residues. After removal of 5 bases from V and 1 base from J, the junction contained 6 bases not matched to a gene.

This chain joins TRBV7-3 and TRBJ2-7; 9 nucleotides line up with TRBD2. The germline gives CDR1 SGHTA, CDR2 FQGTGA. The CDR3 is 14 residues long. The ends lost 5 bases at V and 0 bases at J; junction bases unmatched: 2. Written as DNA, the CDR3 is TGTGCCAGCAGCATTAGCGGGGGCTCCTACGAGCAGTACTTC. This codes for CASSISGGSYEQYF. The full variable domain, its missing parts supplied by reference TRBV7-3 and TRBJ2-7, is GAGVSQTPSNKVTEKGKYVELRCDPISGHTALYWYRQSLGQGPEFLIYFQGTGAADDSGLPNDRFFAVRPEGSVSTLKIQRTERGDSAVYLCASSISGGSYEQYFGPGTRLTVT.

The chain employs TRBV28 and TRBJ1-4, with D unresolved. CDR3 length: 14 amino acids. Germline V lookup: CDR1 MDHEN, CDR2 SYDVKM. V was pared by 5 bases and J by 12 bases, with 19 bases between. CDR3 sequence reads: CASSLPLSRLELFF. CDR3 nucleotide sequence: TGTGCCAGCAGTCTTCCCCTCTCAAGGTTAGAACTGTTTTTT. The full variable domain, in which reference TRBV28 and TRBJ1-4 provide the parts outside the CDR3, is DVKVTQSSRYLVKRTGEKVFLECVQDMDHENMFWYRQDPGLGLRLIYFSYDVKMKEKGDIPEGYSVSREKKERFSLILESASTNQTSMYLCASSLPLSRLELFFGSGTQLSVL.

The chain employs TRBV4-1 and TRBJ2-3; 10 bases map to TRBD2. There are 18 residues in the CDR3. With 1 base clipped from V and 4 bases from J, the junction kept 11 bases outside the gene matches. From germline, CDR1 is MGHRA and CDR2 YSYEKL. The CDR3 loop is CASSQGLAGVGRADTQYF. The DNA of the CDR3 is TGCGCCAGCAGCCAAGGGCTAGCGGGAGTAGGTCGAGCAGATACGCAGTATTTT.

This clone was found once. V usage is TRBV29-1 and J usage is TRBJ1-1; D not resolved. Trimming removed 3 bases from V and 4 bases from J, with 12 bases in between. Germline V gene data show CDR1 as SQVTM and CDR2 as ANQGSEA. This CDR3 has 13 amino acids. CDR3 nucleotide sequence: TGCAGCGTTGAGAGGACTTGGGGCACTGAAGCTTTCTTT. Translation gives CSVERTWGTEAFF.

The chain links TRBV18 to TRBJ1-1, with unresolved D. The V and J ends lost 1 base and 1 base respectively, with 4 bases between them. Per the germline V gene, CDR1 is KGHSH and CDR2 is LQKENI. This CDR3 has 13 residues. The CDR3 sequence: CASSPQRNTEAFF. The CDR3 nucleotides read TGTGCCAGCTCACCACAGAGGAACACTGAAGCTTTCTTT.